A selection of T cell receptor beta chains follows, all from one sample in a study of CD8 T cells in ankylosing spondylitis. MiXCR, run by TCRdb on the 5' RACE reads, gives a single entry per CDR3 protein. The table lists some 450,000 distinct CDR3 sequences, 17% of them singletons, with 1% in the top ten. The material sequenced was blood, either unsorted or a sorted T cell fraction (not recorded which). The receptors originated from a male donor with ankylosing spondylitis. Both conserved end residues are part of each CDR3. The order of the fields is D gene, clone size, V gene, J gene, CDR3 DNA, CDR3 protein. The D gene is left open where the match is weak. Clone size is not always given. Where it is, it says once, few, many or a class for expanded clones.

D gene: TRBD1; clone size: few; V gene: TRBV18; J gene: TRBJ2-1; CDR3 DNA: TGTGCCAGCTCTCCGGGACAGCCCCCCAATGAGCAGTTCTTC; CDR3 protein: CASSPGQPPNEQFF
D gene: TRBD2; clone size: .; V gene: TRBV6-1; J gene: TRBJ2-7; CDR3 DNA: TGTGCCAGCCTTGCTGTTGGGACTAGCGTCTCCTACGAGCAGTACTTC; CDR3 protein: CASLAVGTSVSYEQYF
D gene: TRBD2; clone size: few; V gene: TRBV27; J gene: TRBJ2-1; CDR3 DNA: TGTGCCACCGCCCTTAGCGGGAGAGCATACAATGAGCAGTTCTTC; CDR3 protein: CATALSGRAYNEQFF
D gene: .; clone size: .; V gene: TRBV20-1; J gene: TRBJ2-1; CDR3 DNA: TGCAGTGCTAGAGTGGACTCCAATGAGCAGTTCTTC; CDR3 protein: CSARVDSNEQFF
D gene: TRBD2; clone size: .; V gene: TRBV7-6; J gene: TRBJ2-7; CDR3 DNA: TGTGCCAGCAGCTTAACTAGCGGGAGTTTTTACGAGCAGTACTTC; CDR3 protein: CASSLTSGSFYEQYF
D gene: .; clone size: .; V gene: TRBV7-6; J gene: TRBJ2-3; CDR3 DNA: TGTGCCAGCAGCTTAATGTCCTCCCGCACAGATACGCAGTATTTT; CDR3 protein: CASSLMSSRTDTQYF
D gene: TRBD1; clone size: many; V gene: TRBV29-1; J gene: TRBJ1-1; CDR3 DNA: TGCAGCGTTGAAGAAGGGTCAGGGGGAGCTTTCTTT; CDR3 protein: CSVEEGSGGAFF
D gene: .; clone size: many; V gene: TRBV12-3/TRBV12-4; J gene: TRBJ1-1; CDR3 DNA: TGTGCCAGCAGTCCTCAGGGAGAGGTTGGCACTGAAGCTTTCTTT; CDR3 protein: CASSPQGEVGTEAFF
D gene: .; clone size: few; V gene: TRBV7-9; J gene: TRBJ2-2; CDR3 DNA: TGTGCCAGCAGCCCCCGGGACAACACCGGGGAGCTGTTTTTT; CDR3 protein: CASSPRDNTGELFF
D gene: .; clone size: few; V gene: TRBV5-4; J gene: TRBJ2-3; CDR3 DNA: TGTGCCAGCAGCTCCCACGCTAGCACAGATACGCAGTATTTT; CDR3 protein: CASSSHASTDTQYF
D gene: .; clone size: many; V gene: TRBV4-1; J gene: TRBJ1-1; CDR3 DNA: TGCGCCAGCAGCCATGGGGTCTACACTGAAGCTTTCTTT; CDR3 protein: CASSHGVYTEAFF
D gene: .; clone size: .; V gene: TRBV6-1; J gene: TRBJ1-1; CDR3 DNA: TGTGCCAGCAGTGTAAGGGCACAGAACACTGAAGCTTTCTTT; CDR3 protein: CASSVRAQNTEAFF
D gene: TRBD2; clone size: .; V gene: TRBV12-3/TRBV12-4; J gene: TRBJ2-5; CDR3 DNA: TGTGCCAGCAGTTTAGTTCTGGGGGGGGAGACCCAGTACTTC; CDR3 protein: CASSLVLGGETQYF
D gene: .; clone size: many; V gene: TRBV12-3/TRBV12-4; J gene: TRBJ2-5; CDR3 DNA: TGTGCCAGCAGTTTGAAGGCAGAGACCCAGTACTTC; CDR3 protein: CASSLKAETQYF
D gene: .; clone size: few; V gene: TRBV5-4; J gene: TRBJ1-1; CDR3 DNA: TGTGCCAGCGCGACAGGCGGTTACACTGAAGCTTTCTTT; CDR3 protein: CASATGGYTEAFF
D gene: TRBD2; clone size: .; V gene: TRBV2; J gene: TRBJ2-5; CDR3 DNA: TGTGCCAGCAGTGAGTCTAGCGGGAGCGTAGAGACCCAGTACTTC; CDR3 protein: CASSESSGSVETQYF
D gene: .; clone size: few; V gene: TRBV12-3/TRBV12-4; J gene: TRBJ1-6; CDR3 DNA: TGTGCCAGCAGCCCGACGGGGCCCTTGTCCCTCCACTTT; CDR3 protein: CASSPTGPLSLHF
D gene: TRBD2; clone size: .; V gene: TRBV9; J gene: TRBJ2-2; CDR3 DNA: TGTGCCAGCAGCGTAGACGGGGGGGCCGGGGAGCTGTTTTTT; CDR3 protein: CASSVDGGAGELFF
D gene: .; clone size: .; V gene: TRBV7-9; J gene: TRBJ2-5; CDR3 DNA: TGTGCCAGCAGCTTAGCCGTCGGCGGGACCGAGACCCAGTACTTC; CDR3 protein: CASSLAVGGTETQYF
D gene: .; clone size: .; V gene: TRBV6-1; J gene: TRBJ1-1; CDR3 DNA: TGTGCCAGCAGTGAAGCCCACAACAGGGTAAGATTGAACACTGAAGCTTTCTTT; CDR3 protein: CASSEAHNRVRLNTEAFF
D gene: .; clone size: .; V gene: TRBV20-1; J gene: TRBJ1-6; CDR3 DNA: TGCAGTGCTAGAGAGAACTCCTATAATTCACCCCTCCACTTT; CDR3 protein: CSARENSYNSPLHF
D gene: TRBD2; clone size: .; V gene: TRBV2; J gene: TRBJ2-2; CDR3 DNA: TGTGCCAGCAGTTTTTCTAGCGGGAGAGGCACCGGGGAGCTGTTTTTT; CDR3 protein: CASSFSSGRGTGELFF
D gene: .; clone size: .; V gene: TRBV4-2; J gene: TRBJ1-5; CDR3 DNA: TGTGCCAGCAGCCCCGGCGGGCCCGGGGGGCAGCCCCAGCATTTT; CDR3 protein: CASSPGGPGGQPQHF
D gene: TRBD1; clone size: .; V gene: TRBV6-1; J gene: TRBJ1-1; CDR3 DNA: TGTGCCAGCGGGGGGACAGGTTCGCGGAACACTGAAGCTTTCTTT; CDR3 protein: CASGGTGSRNTEAFF
D gene: .; clone size: .; V gene: TRBV12-3/TRBV12-4; J gene: TRBJ2-7; CDR3 DNA: TGTGCCAGCAGCGCACCGGGACACCTCCCCTCCTACGAGCAGTACTTC; CDR3 protein: CASSAPGHLPSYEQYF
D gene: TRBD1; clone size: many; V gene: TRBV10-3; J gene: TRBJ1-4; CDR3 DNA: TGTGCCATCAGTTCTTCAGGGGGTGATGAAAAACTGTTTTTT; CDR3 protein: CAISSSGGDEKLFF
D gene: TRBD2; clone size: few; V gene: TRBV12-3/TRBV12-4; J gene: TRBJ2-1; CDR3 DNA: TGTGCCAGCAGTTCGGGACTAGCGGGAGTAGACCCCTACAATGAGCAGTTCTTC; CDR3 protein: CASSSGLAGVDPYNEQFF